This passage covers 20 T cell receptor beta chains from one sample sequenced in a study of blood T cell repertoires in COVID-19. The repertoire was sequenced with immunoSEQ multiplex PCR; TCRdb's copy has only in-frame clones and lacks some. The sample lists more than 200,000 clones, 85% to 90% seen once, with approximately 1.3% in the top ten. Sample: peripheral blood. Receptors were obtained from a man aged 80 or over with acute or convalescent COVID-19.

This sequence joins TRBV15 and TRBJ2-3; tentative D call: TRBD2 (6 bases). V dropped 0 bases and J dropped 4 bases, with 17 bases sitting between them. From germline, CDR1 is LNHNV and CDR2 YYDKDF (reference sequence). The CDR3 has 17 residues. CDR3 coding DNA: TGTGCCACCAGCAGAGATATCCCCATCGGGGGTGCAGATACGCAGTATTTT. Protein sequence: CATSRDIPIGGADTQYF.

This clone was counted a single time. The chain carries TRBV5-1 and TRBJ2-5; 9 bases agree with TRBD2. Trimming took 4 bases from V and 5 from J; bases not matched to a gene: 6. The CDR3 contains 14 residues. The V gene's germline CDR1 is SGHRS and CDR2 YFSETQ. CDR3 sequence: CASSVSGSMETQYF. The CDR3 nucleotides are TGCGCCAGCAGCGTTAGCGGGAGTATGGAGACCCAGTACTTC. The full variable domain, rest sourced from reference TRBV5-1 and TRBJ2-5, is KAGVTQTPRYLIKTRGQQVTLSCSPISGHRSVSWYQQTPGQGLQFLFEYFSETQRNKGNFPGRFSGRQFSNSRSEMNVSTLELGDSALYLCASSVSGSMETQYFGPGTRLLVL.

The CDR3 loop reads CASSLGQGIINTIYF. CDR3 in DNA: TGTGCCAGCAGCTTGGGACAGGGGATAATAAACACCATATATTTT. The V gene is TRBV7-9, the J gene TRBJ1-3; 10 bases agree with TRBD1. Germline V CDR1 and CDR2: SEHNR, FQNEAQ (reference sequence). The J segment lost 6 bases and the V segment lost 3 bases, leaving 5 bases of the junction unmatched. CDR3 size: 15 residues.

The chain recombines TRBV18 with TRBJ1-5; maybe TRBD1 (6 bases). Germline V gene lookup returns CDR1 KGHSH and CDR2 LQKENI. The ends were cut back, 5 bases at V and 6 bases at J, with 14 bases in the middle. The CDR3 contains 14 residues. The CDR3 spells CASSETGAAQPQHF. In DNA form, the CDR3 reads TGTGCCAGCTCAGAGACAGGCGCGGCTCAGCCCCAGCATTTT.

Here the CDR3 reads CASSMPAGQLNTEAFF. The CDR3 DNA is TGTGCCAGTAGTATGCCGGCGGGCCAGTTGAACACTGAAGCTTTCTTT. V and J are TRBV19 and TRBJ1-1; no firm D call. Trimming cost V 3 bases and J 0 bases, with 14 bases left between them. Germline V gene sequence: CDR1 LNHDA, CDR2 SQIVND (reference sequence). The CDR3 is made up of 16 amino acids.

The V gene is TRBV5-1, the J gene TRBJ2-4, with 8 bases lining up with TRBD1. The CDR3 loop spans 15 amino acids. Germline V gene data show CDR1 as SGHRS and CDR2 as YFSETQ. Germline trimming cut 0 bases from V and 6 bases from J; bases unmatched to any gene: 5. The CDR3 sequence is CASSLAGQGINIQYF. CDR3 bases: TGCGCCAGCAGCTTGGCCGGACAGGGCATAAACATTCAGTACTTC.

The gene calls are TRBV12-5 and TRBJ2-1; D remains unclear. The V gene's germline CDR1 is LGHNT and CDR2 FRNRAP. The CDR3 extends over 12 amino acids. With 5 bases removed from V and 8 bases from J, the gap between germline ends came to 10 bases. CDR3 bases: TGTGCTAGTGGTAGAGATAGTTATGAGCAGTTCTTC. Its protein is CASGRDSYEQFF.

This clone was observed a single time. The chain couples TRBV5-1 to TRBJ1-1, with a weak D call TRBD1 (6 bases). V gave up 4 bases and J gave up 1 base, with 8 bases separating them. Germline V gene lookup returns CDR1 SGHRS and CDR2 YFSETQ. The CDR3 extends over 13 amino acids. The CDR3 sequence: CASSTGQNTEAFF. CDR3 coding DNA: TGCGCCAGCAGCACGGGACAGAACACTGAAGCTTTCTTT.

The gene calls are TRBV6-2 or TRBV6-3 and TRBJ1-4, with a possible D match to TRBD1 (5 bases). CDR3 size: 15 residues. V was trimmed by 5 bases and J by 6 bases, leaving 16 bases between them. Germline V gives CDR1 MNHEY, CDR2 SVGEGT. The CDR3 spells CASSRGTPEDEKLFF. CDR3 in DNA: TGTGCCAGCAGTCGGGGGACTCCAGAGGATGAAAAACTGTTTTTT.

Turning to this clone: A much larger clone differs by one base, so this may be a read error. The V gene is TRBV2, the J gene TRBJ2-5; a possible D gene is TRBD1 (5 bases). Trimming removed 5 bases at V and 0 bases at J, with 7 bases between. This CDR3 is built from 13 residues. CDR1 and CDR2 from the germline V gene are SNHLY and FYNNEI. As DNA, the CDR3 is TGTGCCAGCAGTTGGACAAACCAAGAGACCCAGTACTTC. Translating gives CASSWTNQETQYF.

This chain connects TRBV6-2 or TRBV6-3 to TRBJ1-1; perhaps TRBD1 as D (6 bases). The ends were cut back, 4 bases at V and 3 bases at J, with 18 bases in the middle. CDR3 size: 16 residues. Looked up from germline, CDR1 is MNHEY and CDR2 is SVGEGT. The CDR3 nucleotides read TGTGCCAGCAGTTCCAGGGACATCCGGACCGACACTGAAGCTTTCTTT. Protein sequence: CASSSRDIRTDTEAFF.

This clone was seen a single time. The chain employs TRBV3-1 (or the pseudogene TRBV3-2) and TRBJ2-3; TRBD2 agrees at 12 bases. The germline CDR1 and CDR2 sequences are LGHDT and YNNKEL (reference sequence). V lost 5 bases to trimming and J lost 0 bases; unmatched junction nucleotides: 6. The CDR3 extends over 17 amino acids. The CDR3 nucleotides read TGTGCCAGCAGCACTAGCGGGGGGACCCTAAGCACAGATACGCAGTATTTT. Translated, it gives CASSTSGGTLSTDTQYF.

This clone was seen more than once but under ten times. J is TRBJ2-7 and V is TRBV5-1; D may be TRBD1 (6 bases). Trimming removed 4 bases at V and 4 bases at J, with 18 bases between. CDR3 length: 15 amino acids. CDR1 SGHRS and CDR2 YFSETQ come from the germline V gene. The CDR3 nucleotides read TGCGCCAGCAGCCCGGGGATGGGGGCCCTTTACGAGCAGTACTTC. It is translated as CASSPGMGALYEQYF.

The V gene is TRBV4-2, the J gene TRBJ1-6, with D hard to call. Trimming removed 0 bases from V and 9 bases from J, with 15 bases in between. CDR1 is LGHNA, CDR2 YNFKEQ, per germline. CDR3 length: 16 amino acids. The CDR3 here is CASSQEVGSSGSPLHF. The CDR3 DNA reads as TGTGCCAGCAGCCAAGAGGTCGGCAGTTCGGGTTCACCCCTCCACTTT.

This sequence joins TRBV7-6 and TRBJ2-2, with TRBD2 identical over 12 bases. The CDR3 has 16 residues. Germline V gene sequence: CDR1 SGHVS, CDR2 FNYEAQ. The J segment lost 5 bases and the V segment lost 3 bases, leaving 4 bases of the junction unmatched. CDR3: CASSFGLAGQTGELFF. The CDR3 DNA reads as TGTGCCAGCAGCTTTGGACTAGCGGGACAAACCGGGGAGCTGTTTTTT.

The rearrangement links TRBV21-1 to TRBJ2-7; the table's D call of TRBD2 was not tested on the DNA. TRBV21-1 is listed as a pseudogene. The CDR3 spans 17 residues. The CDR3 bases are TGTGCCAGCAGCAAAGCGCGTAGGGCTGGGACTTCCTACGAGCAGTACTTC. Translated, it gives CASSKARRAGTSYEQYF.

The table lists this clone with a count of one. CDR3 DNA sequence: TGCGCCAGCAGCCAAGATACACAGGGGTACACCGGGGAGCTGTTTTTT. Translating gives CASSQDTQGYTGELFF. The gene calls are TRBV4-1 and TRBJ2-2, with 7 bases identical to TRBD1. The V and J ends lost 0 bases and 3 bases, in that order; junction bases with no gene match: 4. In germline, CDR1 is MGHRA, CDR2 YSYEKL. The CDR3 contains 16 residues.

This chain links TRBV4-1 with TRBJ1-3; 8 positions agree with TRBD1. Trimming took 4 bases from V and 4 from J; bases not matched to a gene: 12. This CDR3 has 17 amino acids. Germline V gene sequence: CDR1 MGHRA, CDR2 YSYEKL. In DNA form, the CDR3 reads TGCGCCAGCAGCCCAGACGTTTTTCGGGACAGGGGAAACACCATATATTTT. It translates to CASSPDVFRDRGNTIYF.

The chain recombines TRBV18 with TRBJ1-1, with 8 positions matching TRBD1. CDR1 and CDR2 from the germline V gene are KGHSH and LQKENI. CDR3 length equals 13 residues. The V gene end was trimmed by 9 bases and the J gene end by 2 bases; junction bases not matched to a gene: 5. The CDR3 loop is CASLSGGNTEAFF. The CDR3 DNA sequence: TGTGCCAGTTTGTCAGGGGGCAACACTGAAGCTTTCTTT.

This clone was seen once. The chain links TRBV7-9 to TRBJ1-4, with 8 bases fitting TRBD1. Per germline, CDR1 SEHNR and CDR2 FQNEAQ (reference sequence). This CDR3 contains 17 residues. The V segment lost 5 bases and the J segment 0 bases; nucleotides outside the gene matches: 8. CDR3 DNA sequence: TGTGCCAGCAGCGACTCACAGGGGGTTTCAACTAATGAAAAACTGTTTTTT. It is translated as CASSDSQGVSTNEKLFF.